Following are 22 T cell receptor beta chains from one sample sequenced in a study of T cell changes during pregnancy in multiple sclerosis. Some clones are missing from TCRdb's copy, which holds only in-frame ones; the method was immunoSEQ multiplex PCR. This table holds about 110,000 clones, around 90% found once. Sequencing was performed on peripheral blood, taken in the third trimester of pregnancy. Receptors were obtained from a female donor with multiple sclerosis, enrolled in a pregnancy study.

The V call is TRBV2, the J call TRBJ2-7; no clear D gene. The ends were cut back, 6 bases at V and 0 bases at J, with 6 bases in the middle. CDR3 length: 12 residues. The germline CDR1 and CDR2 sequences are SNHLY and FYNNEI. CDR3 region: CASSLSSYEQYF. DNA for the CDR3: TGTGCCAGCAGCCTTAGCTCCTACGAGCAGTACTTC.

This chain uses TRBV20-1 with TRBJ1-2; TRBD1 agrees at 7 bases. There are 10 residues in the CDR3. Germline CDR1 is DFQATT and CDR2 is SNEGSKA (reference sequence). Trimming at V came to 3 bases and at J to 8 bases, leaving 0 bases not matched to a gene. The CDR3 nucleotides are TGCAGTGCTAGCAGGGGGGGCTACACCTTC. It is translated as CSASRGGYTF.

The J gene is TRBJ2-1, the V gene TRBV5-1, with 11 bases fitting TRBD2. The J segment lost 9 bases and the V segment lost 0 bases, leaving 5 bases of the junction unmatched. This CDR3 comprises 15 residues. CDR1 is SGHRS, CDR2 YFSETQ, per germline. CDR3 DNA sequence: TGCGCCAGCAGCTTGGAACTAGCGGGGGTGGGTGAGCAGTTCTTC. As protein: CASSLELAGVGEQFF.

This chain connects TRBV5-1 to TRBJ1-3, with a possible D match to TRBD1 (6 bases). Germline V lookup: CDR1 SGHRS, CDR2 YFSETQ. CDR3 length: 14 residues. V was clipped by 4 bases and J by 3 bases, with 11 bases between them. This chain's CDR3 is CASSGGQFGNTIYF. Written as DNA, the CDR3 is TGCGCCAGCAGCGGGGGACAATTTGGAAACACCATATATTTT.

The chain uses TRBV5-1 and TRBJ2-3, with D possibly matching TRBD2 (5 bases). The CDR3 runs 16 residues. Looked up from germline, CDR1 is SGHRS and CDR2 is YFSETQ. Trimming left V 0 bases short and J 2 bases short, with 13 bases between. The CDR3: CASSLGLARNTDTQYF. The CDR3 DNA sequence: TGCGCCAGCAGCTTGGGATTAGCGAGAAACACAGATACGCAGTATTTT.

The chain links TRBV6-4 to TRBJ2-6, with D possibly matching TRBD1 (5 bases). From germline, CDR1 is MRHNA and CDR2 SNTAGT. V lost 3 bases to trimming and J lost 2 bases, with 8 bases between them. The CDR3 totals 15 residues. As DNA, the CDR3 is TGTGCCAGCAGTGAAGGGGTAGCTGGGGCCAACGTCCTGACTTTC. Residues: CASSEGVAGANVLTF.

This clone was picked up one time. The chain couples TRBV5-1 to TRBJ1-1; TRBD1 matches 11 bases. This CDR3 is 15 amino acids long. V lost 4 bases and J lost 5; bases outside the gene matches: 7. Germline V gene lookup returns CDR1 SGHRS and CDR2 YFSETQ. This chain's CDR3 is CASSPRTGGGTEAFF. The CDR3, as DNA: TGCGCCAGCAGCCCTAGGACAGGGGGCGGAACTGAAGCTTTCTTT.

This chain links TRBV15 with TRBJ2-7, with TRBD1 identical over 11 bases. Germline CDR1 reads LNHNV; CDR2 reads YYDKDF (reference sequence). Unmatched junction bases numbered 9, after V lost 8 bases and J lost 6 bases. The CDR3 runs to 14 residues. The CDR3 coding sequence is TGTGCCACCCGCGGGACAGGGGGGGGAAGCGAGCAGTACTTC. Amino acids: CATRGTGGGSEQYF.

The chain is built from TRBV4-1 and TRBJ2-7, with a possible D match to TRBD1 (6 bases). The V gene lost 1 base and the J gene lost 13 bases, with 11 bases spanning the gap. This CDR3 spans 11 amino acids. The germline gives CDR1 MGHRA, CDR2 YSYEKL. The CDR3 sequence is CASSQGAGVYF. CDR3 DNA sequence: TGCGCCAGCAGCCAAGGGGCAGGGGTCTACTTC.

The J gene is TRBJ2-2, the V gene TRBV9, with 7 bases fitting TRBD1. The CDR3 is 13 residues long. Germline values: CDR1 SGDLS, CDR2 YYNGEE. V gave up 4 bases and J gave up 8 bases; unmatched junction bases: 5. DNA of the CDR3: TGTGCCAGCAGCTCACGGGACAGAGGGGAGCTGTTTTTT. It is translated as CASSSRDRGELFF.

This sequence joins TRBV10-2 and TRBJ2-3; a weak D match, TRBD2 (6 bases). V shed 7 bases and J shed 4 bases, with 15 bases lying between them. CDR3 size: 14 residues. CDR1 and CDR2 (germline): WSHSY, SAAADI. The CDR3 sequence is CASNRDSGPDTQYF. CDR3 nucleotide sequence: TGCGCCAGCAACCGGGACTCCGGGCCAGATACGCAGTATTTT.

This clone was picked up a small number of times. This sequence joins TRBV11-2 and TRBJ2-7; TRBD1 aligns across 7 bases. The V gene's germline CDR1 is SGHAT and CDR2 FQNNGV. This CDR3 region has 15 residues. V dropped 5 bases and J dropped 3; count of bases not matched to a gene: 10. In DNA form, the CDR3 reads TGTGCCAGCAGCGGGCGGACGGGACAGCTCTACGAGCAGTACTTC. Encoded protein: CASSGRTGQLYEQYF.

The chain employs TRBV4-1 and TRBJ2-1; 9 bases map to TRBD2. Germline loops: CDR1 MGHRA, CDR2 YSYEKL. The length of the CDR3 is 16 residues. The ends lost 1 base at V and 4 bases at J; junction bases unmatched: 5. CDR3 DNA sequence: TGCGCCAGCAGCCAAGCGTGGCGGGGGGGATACAATGAGCAGTTCTTC. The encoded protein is CASSQAWRGGYNEQFF.

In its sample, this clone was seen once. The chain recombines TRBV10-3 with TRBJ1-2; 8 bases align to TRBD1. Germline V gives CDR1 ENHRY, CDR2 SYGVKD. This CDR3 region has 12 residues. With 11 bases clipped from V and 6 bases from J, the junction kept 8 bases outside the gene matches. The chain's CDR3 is CAALSGQDGYTF. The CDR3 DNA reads TGTGCCGCTCTCTCGGGACAGGATGGCTACACCTTC.

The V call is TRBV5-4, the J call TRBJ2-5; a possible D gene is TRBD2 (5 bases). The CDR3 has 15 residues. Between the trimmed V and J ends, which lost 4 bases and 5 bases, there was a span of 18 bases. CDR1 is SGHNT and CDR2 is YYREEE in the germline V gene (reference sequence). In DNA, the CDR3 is TGTGCCAGCAGCCTTCAGAGCGGAAGTAAGGAGACCCAGTACTTC. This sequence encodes CASSLQSGSKETQYF.

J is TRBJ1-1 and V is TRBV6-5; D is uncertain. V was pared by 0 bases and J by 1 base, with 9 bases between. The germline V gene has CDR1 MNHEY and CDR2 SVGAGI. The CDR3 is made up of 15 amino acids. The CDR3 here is CASSYSKWRNTEAFF. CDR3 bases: TGTGCCAGCAGTTACTCGAAGTGGAGGAACACTGAAGCTTTCTTT.

Here the CDR3 reads CASSSQGLHEKLFF. The CDR3 DNA reads as TGTGCCAGCAGCAGCCAGGGGCTACATGAAAAACTGTTTTTT. The chain has TRBV6-1 and TRBJ1-4; a weak D match, TRBD1 (6 bases). The CDR3 spans 14 residues. Per germline, CDR1 MNHNS and CDR2 SASEGT. V lost 6 bases, J lost 6 bases, and 14 bases lay in between.

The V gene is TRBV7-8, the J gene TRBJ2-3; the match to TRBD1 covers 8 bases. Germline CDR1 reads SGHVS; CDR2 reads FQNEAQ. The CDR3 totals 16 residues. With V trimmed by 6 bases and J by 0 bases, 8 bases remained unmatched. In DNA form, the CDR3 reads TGTGCCAGCAGGACAGGGGATCCCCTAAGCACAGATACGCAGTATTTT. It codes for CASRTGDPLSTDTQYF.

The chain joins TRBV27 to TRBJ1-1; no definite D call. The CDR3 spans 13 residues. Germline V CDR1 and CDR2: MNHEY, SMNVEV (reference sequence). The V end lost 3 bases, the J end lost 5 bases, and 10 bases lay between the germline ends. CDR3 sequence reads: CASSLRFLTEAFF. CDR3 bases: TGTGCCAGCAGTTTGCGGTTTCTGACTGAAGCTTTCTTT.

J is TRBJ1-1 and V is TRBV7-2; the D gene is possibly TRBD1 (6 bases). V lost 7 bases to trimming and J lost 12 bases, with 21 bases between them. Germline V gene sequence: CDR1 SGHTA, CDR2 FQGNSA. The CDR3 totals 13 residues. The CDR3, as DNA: TGTGCCAGCAACCCCAAGGTAGGACAGCCACCTTTCTTT. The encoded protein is CASNPKVGQPPFF. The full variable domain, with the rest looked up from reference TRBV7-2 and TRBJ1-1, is GAGVSQSPSNKVTEKGKDVELRCDPISGHTALYWYRQSLGQGLEFLIYFQGNSAPDKSGLPSDRFSAERTGGSVSTLTIQRTQQEDSAVYLCASNPKVGQPPFFGQGTRLTVV.

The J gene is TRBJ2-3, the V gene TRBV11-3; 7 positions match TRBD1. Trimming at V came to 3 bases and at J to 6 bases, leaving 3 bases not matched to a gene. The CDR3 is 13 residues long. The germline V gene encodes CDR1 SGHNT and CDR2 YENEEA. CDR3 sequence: CASSFNRGDTQYF. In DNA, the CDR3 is TGTGCCAGCAGCTTTAACAGGGGCGATACGCAGTATTTT.

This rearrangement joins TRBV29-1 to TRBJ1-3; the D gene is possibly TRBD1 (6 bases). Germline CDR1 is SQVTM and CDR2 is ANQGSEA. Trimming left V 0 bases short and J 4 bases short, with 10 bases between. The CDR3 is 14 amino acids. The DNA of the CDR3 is TGCAGCGTTGAAGAGCGGGGGCGCGGAAACACCATATATTTT. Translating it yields CSVEERGRGNTIYF.